This TCR beta chain was retrieved from a study of shared clonotypes between healthy human individuals. Data came from immunoSEQ multiplex PCR; TCRdb stores just in-frame clones and leaves some out. The sample consists of 950,000 to 1,100,000 clones, 78% of them appearing once. This TCR derives from a man younger than 30 in good health. Some clones in this sample may be carry-over from other donors' samples. Sequenced input: memory CD4+ T cells from PBMCs. The subset: CD45RA-negative fraction.

CDR3 sequence (DNA): TGTGCCAGCAGCTTAATCCCCACCCCCCCTATCGTGAACACTGAAGCTTTCTTT. As protein: CASSLIPTPPIVNTEAFF. The chain uses TRBV7-6 and TRBJ1-1; D is uncertain. This CDR3 spans 18 amino acids. Trimming stripped 2 bases from V and 0 bases from J, with 19 bases between. Germline CDR1 and CDR2: SGHVS and FNYEAQ.